Listed here are 18 T cell receptor beta chains from one sample, sequenced in a study of Ad26.COV2.S vaccination and SARS-CoV-2 variants. Noted treatment: 19 received Ad26.COV2.S at low or high dose, single or two shots; 5 received placebo; per-sample allocation not given. Collection of samples fell on day 63 after the first vaccine or placebo injection. The data were produced by immunoSEQ multiplex PCR, yet TCRdb's version contains in-frame clones alone and is incomplete. The repertoire consists of more than 350,000 clones, with 90% occurring once and the leading ten covering 9.5% to 15%. This material consisted of peripheral blood, taken in a trial of Ad26.COV2.S vaccine versus placebo. These receptor sequences come from a person between 18 and 60 years old who received the Ad26.COV2.S COVID-19 vaccine or a placebo.

The chain links TRBV4-3 to TRBJ2-3; 8 bases agree with TRBD1. J gave up 3 bases and V 0 bases, and 5 bases lay outside the gene matches. CDR1 is LGHNA and CDR2 is YSLEER in the germline V gene. This CDR3 spans 16 amino acids. CDR3: CASSQDWQGATDTQYF. The CDR3 nucleotides are TGCGCCAGCAGCCAAGATTGGCAGGGGGCAACAGATACGCAGTATTTT.

The chain has TRBV6-1 and TRBJ1-5, with D hard to call. Germline V gives CDR1 MNHNS, CDR2 SASEGT. The CDR3 is made up of 16 amino acids. V was clipped by 0 bases and J by 0 bases, with 9 bases between them. The CDR3 here is CASSEAWQLSNQPQHF. The CDR3 DNA reads TGTGCCAGCAGTGAAGCATGGCAGCTTAGCAATCAGCCCCAGCATTTT.

This clone appeared a single time. The rearrangement links TRBV5-1 to TRBJ1-3; tentative D call: TRBD1 (5 bases). The V gene's germline CDR1 is SGHRS and CDR2 YFSETQ. This CDR3 is built from 18 residues. V was trimmed by 0 bases and J by 0 bases, leaving 16 bases between them. CDR3 loop: CASSLEAQGVVSGNTIYF. CDR3 coding DNA: TGCGCCAGCAGCTTGGAGGCCCAGGGAGTTGTCTCTGGAAACACCATATATTTT. The full variable domain, with the rest looked up from reference TRBV5-1 and TRBJ1-3, is KAGVTQTPRYLIKTRGQQVTLSCSPISGHRSVSWYQQTPGQGLQFLFEYFSETQRNKGNFPGRFSGRQFSNSRSEMNVSTLELGDSALYLCASSLEAQGVVSGNTIYFGEGSWLTVV.

The V call is TRBV2, the J call TRBJ2-7; 12 nucleotides align to TRBD1. CDR3 size: 13 residues. The J segment lost 6 bases and the V segment lost 4 bases, leaving 1 base of the junction unmatched. Germline lookup yields CDR1 SNHLY and CDR2 FYNNEI. The CDR3 DNA reads as TGTGCCAGCAGTGGGGACAGGGGGCGCGAGCAGTACTTC. This sequence encodes CASSGDRGREQYF.

Here the CDR3 reads CASSQTPGEQYF. The CDR3 DNA is TGTGCCAGCAGCCAAACCCCAGGGGAGCAGTACTTC. The V gene is TRBV7-9, the J gene TRBJ2-7; D perhaps matches TRBD1 (5 bases). Trimming took off 5 bases at V and 7 bases at J, with 12 bases between the two ends. This CDR3 has 12 residues. Germline loops: CDR1 SEHNR, CDR2 FQNEAQ (reference sequence).

The DNA for the CDR3 is TGTGCCAGCAGAGTGGGGCTAGCGGGAGTTTCCCAAGAGACCCAGTACTTC. This sequence encodes CASRVGLAGVSQETQYF. The J gene is TRBJ2-5, the V gene TRBV3-1 (or the pseudogene TRBV3-2); 10 positions agree with TRBD2. The CDR3 spans 17 residues. CDR1 and CDR2 (germline): LGHDT, YNNKEL (reference sequence). Losses at the gene ends were 6 bases for V and 1 base for J; bases not matched to a gene: 11.

This chain connects TRBV6-5 to TRBJ1-2, with 8 bases fitting TRBD1. This CDR3 is 15 amino acids long. Germline CDR1 and CDR2: MNHEY and SVGAGI. V lost 4 bases and J lost 5; bases outside the gene matches: 9. This CDR3 is CASSSPDRAEYGYTF. CDR3 in DNA: TGTGCCAGCAGTTCTCCGGACAGGGCTGAGTATGGCTACACCTTC.

This chain uses TRBV27 with TRBJ2-2; D gene unclear. With 3 bases removed from V and 5 bases from J, the gap between germline ends came to 10 bases. The CDR3 has 14 amino acids. Germline lookup yields CDR1 MNHEY and CDR2 SMNVEV (reference sequence). The chain's CDR3 is CASSLSRWTGELFF. CDR3 nucleotides: TGTGCCAGCAGTTTGTCCAGGTGGACCGGGGAGCTGTTTTTT.

The chain combines TRBV29-1 with TRBJ2-1, with 7 nucleotides matching TRBD1. V was clipped by 4 bases and J by 9 bases; unmatched bases: 9. Germline CDR1 SQVTM, CDR2 ANQGSEA. There are 13 residues in the CDR3. The CDR3 DNA sequence: TGCAGCGTTGCATTACAGGGGTCAAGTGAGCAGTTCTTC. It translates to CSVALQGSSEQFF.

This clone has a single count. The V and J genes are TRBV27 and TRBJ1-6; possible D gene TRBD1, 5 bases. There are 15 residues in the CDR3. CDR1 MNHEY and CDR2 SMNVEV come from the germline V gene (reference sequence). Between the trimmed V and J ends, which lost 6 bases and 7 bases, there was a span of 16 bases. This CDR3 is CASSTLGTVNSPLHF. CDR3 DNA sequence: TGTGCCAGCAGCACCCTCGGGACTGTAAATTCACCCCTCCACTTT.

The genes are TRBV30 and TRBJ2-1, with D tentatively TRBD2 (5 bases). V was pared by 4 bases and J by 0 bases, with 7 bases between. Per germline, CDR1 GTSNPN and CDR2 SVGIG (reference sequence). The CDR3 covers 13 residues. The CDR3 loop is CAWNSVSYNEQFF. In nucleotides, the CDR3 is TGTGCCTGGAATAGCGTCTCCTACAATGAGCAGTTCTTC.

CDR3 in amino acids: CASSQAFTSGSYEQYF. The CDR3 coding sequence is TGCGCCAGCAGCCAAGCGTTTACTAGCGGGAGCTACGAGCAGTACTTC. This chain uses TRBV4-3 with TRBJ2-7; TRBD2 matches at 11 bases. CDR3 length: 16 residues. From germline, CDR1 is LGHNA and CDR2 YSLEER. V gave up 1 base and J gave up 3 bases; unmatched junction bases: 5.

The J gene is TRBJ1-4, the V gene TRBV28, with D maybe TRBD1 (5 bases). The CDR3 has 13 residues. Germline-derived CDR1 and CDR2 are MDHEN and SYDVKM. Deletions cut 6 bases from V and 6 bases from J, with 11 bases between. This chain's CDR3 is CASRTQGYEKLFF. The CDR3 coding sequence is TGTGCCAGCAGGACCCAGGGCTATGAAAAACTGTTTTTT.

Concerning this clone: The same CDR3 can be traced to other DNA sequences in this sample. This chain uses TRBV18 with TRBJ1-5; D is undetermined. Germline V lookup: CDR1 KGHSH, CDR2 LQKENI. The germline V and J ends were trimmed by 4 bases and 0 bases, with 7 bases remaining between them. There are 14 residues in the CDR3. CDR3 bases: TGTGCCAGCTCACAGCAGGATAGCAATCAGCCCCAGCATTTT. Amino acids: CASSQQDSNQPQHF.

CDR3 in amino acids: CASSQRDGEVDTQYF. The CDR3 region has the DNA TGCGCCAGCAGCCAACGGGACGGGGAGGTAGATACGCAGTATTTT. This chain connects TRBV4-3 to TRBJ2-3; a possible D gene is TRBD2 (6 bases). V was clipped by 2 bases and J by 5 bases, with 14 bases between them. CDR3 length: 15 residues. Per the germline V gene, CDR1 is LGHNA and CDR2 is YSLEER.

In its sample, this clone was seen once. The rearrangement joins TRBV7-8 to TRBJ2-7; possibly TRBD2 for D (5 bases). Trimming cost V 7 bases and J 2 bases, with 15 bases left between them. The germline gives CDR1 SGHVS, CDR2 FQNEAQ. The CDR3 sequence is 14 residues long. The CDR3: CASTQGLAAYEQYF. CDR3 DNA: TGTGCCAGCACCCAAGGTCTAGCCGCCTACGAGCAGTACTTC.

This clone has more than one count but fewer than ten. The chain recombines TRBV3-1 (or the pseudogene TRBV3-2) with TRBJ2-6, with D unresolved. CDR3 size: 12 residues. Germline CDR1 reads LGHDT; CDR2 reads YNNKEL (reference sequence). V was shortened by 2 bases and J by 8 bases, with 4 bases between the two germline ends. CDR3 sequence (DNA): TGTGCCAGCAGCCAACGTTCCAACGTCCTGACTTTC. It translates to CASSQRSNVLTF.

This chain connects TRBV3-1 (or the pseudogene TRBV3-2) to TRBJ2-2, with 7 positions matching TRBD1. With V trimmed by 0 bases and J by 2 bases, 6 bases remained unmatched. CDR3 length: 17 residues. Germline CDR1 and CDR2: LGHDT and YNNKEL (reference sequence). The CDR3 DNA follows: TGTGCCAGCAGCCAAGATCCGAGACAGGGTAACACCGGGGAGCTGTTTTTT. Protein product: CASSQDPRQGNTGELFF.